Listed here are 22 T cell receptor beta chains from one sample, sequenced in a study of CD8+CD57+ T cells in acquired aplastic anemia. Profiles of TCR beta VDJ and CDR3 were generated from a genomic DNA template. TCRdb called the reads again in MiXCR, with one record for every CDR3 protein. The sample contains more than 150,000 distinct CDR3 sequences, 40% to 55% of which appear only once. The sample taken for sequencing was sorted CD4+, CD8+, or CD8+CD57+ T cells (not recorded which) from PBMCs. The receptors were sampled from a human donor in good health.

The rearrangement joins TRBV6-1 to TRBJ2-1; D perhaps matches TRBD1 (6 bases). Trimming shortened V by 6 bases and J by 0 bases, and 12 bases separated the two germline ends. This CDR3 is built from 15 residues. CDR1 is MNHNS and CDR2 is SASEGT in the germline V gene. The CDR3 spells CASSCDRSSYNEQFF. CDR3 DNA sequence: TGTGCCAGCAGCTGTGACAGGAGCTCCTACAATGAGCAGTTCTTC.

CDR3 in DNA: TGTGCCAGCAGTGAGGGGACAGGAAATTCACCCCTCCACTTT. This translates into CASSEGTGNSPLHF. V gene TRBV6-4 combines with J gene TRBJ1-6; 8 bases align to TRBD1. Germline-derived CDR1 and CDR2 are MRHNA and SNTAGT. Trimming removed 3 bases from V and 7 bases from J; junction bases left unmatched: 2. This CDR3 has 14 residues.

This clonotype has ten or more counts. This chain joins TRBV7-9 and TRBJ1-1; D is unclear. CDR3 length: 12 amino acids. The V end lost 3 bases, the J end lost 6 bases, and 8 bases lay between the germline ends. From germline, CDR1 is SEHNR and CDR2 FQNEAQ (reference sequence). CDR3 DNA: TGTGCCAGCAGCTTTTCAGGCTCTGAAGCTTTCTTT. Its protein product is CASSFSGSEAFF.

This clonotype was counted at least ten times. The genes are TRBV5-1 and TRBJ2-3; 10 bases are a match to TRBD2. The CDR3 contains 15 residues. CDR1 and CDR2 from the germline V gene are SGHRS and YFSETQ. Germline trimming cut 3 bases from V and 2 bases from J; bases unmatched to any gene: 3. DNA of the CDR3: TGCGCCAGCAGCTCTGGGACTAGCGACACAGATACGCAGTATTTT. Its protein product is CASSSGTSDTDTQYF.

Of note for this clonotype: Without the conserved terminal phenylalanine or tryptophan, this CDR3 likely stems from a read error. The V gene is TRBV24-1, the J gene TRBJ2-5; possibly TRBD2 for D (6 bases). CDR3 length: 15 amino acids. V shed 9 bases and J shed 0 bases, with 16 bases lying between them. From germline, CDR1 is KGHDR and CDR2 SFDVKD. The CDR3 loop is CATGSPSVHQETQYL. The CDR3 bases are TGTGCCACCGGGTCGCCTAGCGTACACCAAGAGACCCAGTACCTC.

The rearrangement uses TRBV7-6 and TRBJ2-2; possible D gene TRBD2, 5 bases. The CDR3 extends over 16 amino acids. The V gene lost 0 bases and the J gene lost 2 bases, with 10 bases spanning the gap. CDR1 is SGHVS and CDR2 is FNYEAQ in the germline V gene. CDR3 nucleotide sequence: TGTGCCAGCAGCTTAGCGCGAGGGCCCAACACCGGGGAGCTGTTTTTT. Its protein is CASSLARGPNTGELFF. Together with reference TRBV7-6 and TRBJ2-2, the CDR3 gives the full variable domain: GAGVSQSPRYKVTKRGQDVALRCDPISGHVSLYWYRQALGQGPEFLTYFNYEAQQDKSGLPNDRFSAERPEGSISTLTIQRTEQRDSAMYRCASSLARGPNTGELFFGEGSRLTVL.

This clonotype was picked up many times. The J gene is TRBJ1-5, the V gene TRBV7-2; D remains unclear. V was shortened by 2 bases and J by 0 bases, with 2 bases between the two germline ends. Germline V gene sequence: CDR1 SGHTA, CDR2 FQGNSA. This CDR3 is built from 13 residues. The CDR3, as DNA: TGTGCCAGCAGCTTAAATAGCAATCAGCCCCAGCATTTT. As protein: CASSLNSNQPQHF. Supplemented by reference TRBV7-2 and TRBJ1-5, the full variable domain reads GAGVSQSPSNKVTEKGKDVELRCDPISGHTALYWYRQSLGQGLEFLIYFQGNSAPDKSGLPSDRFSAERTGGSVSTLTIQRTQQEDSAVYLCASSLNSNQPQHFGDGTRLSIL.

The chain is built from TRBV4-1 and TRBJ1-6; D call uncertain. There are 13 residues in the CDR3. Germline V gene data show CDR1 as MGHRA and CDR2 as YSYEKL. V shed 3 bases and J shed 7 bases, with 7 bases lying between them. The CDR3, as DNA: TGCGCCAGCAGCCACGGGGAAAATTCACCCCTCCACTTT. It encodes CASSHGENSPLHF.

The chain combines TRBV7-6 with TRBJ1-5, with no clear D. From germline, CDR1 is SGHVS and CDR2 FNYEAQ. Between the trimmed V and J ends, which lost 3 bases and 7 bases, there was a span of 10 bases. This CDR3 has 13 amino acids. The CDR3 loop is CASSLDGGQPQHF. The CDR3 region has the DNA TGTGCCAGCAGCTTGGACGGTGGGCAGCCCCAGCATTTT. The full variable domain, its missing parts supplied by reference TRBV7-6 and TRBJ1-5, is GAGVSQSPRYKVTKRGQDVALRCDPISGHVSLYWYRQALGQGPEFLTYFNYEAQQDKSGLPNDRFSAERPEGSISTLTIQRTEQRDSAMYRCASSLDGGQPQHFGDGTRLSIL.

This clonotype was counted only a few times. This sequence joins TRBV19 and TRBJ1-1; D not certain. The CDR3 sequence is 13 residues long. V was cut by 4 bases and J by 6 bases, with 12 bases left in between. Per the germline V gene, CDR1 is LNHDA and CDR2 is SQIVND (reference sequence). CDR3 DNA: TGTGCCAGTAGTAACCGACCGTGGGCTGAAGCTTTCTTT. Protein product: CASSNRPWAEAFF.

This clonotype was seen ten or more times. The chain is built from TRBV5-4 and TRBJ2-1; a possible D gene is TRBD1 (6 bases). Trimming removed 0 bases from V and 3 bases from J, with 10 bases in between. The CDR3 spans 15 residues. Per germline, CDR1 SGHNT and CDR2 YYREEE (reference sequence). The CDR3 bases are TGTGCCAGCAGCTTGGAGGCAGGGGTCTACAATGAGCAGTTCTTC. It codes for CASSLEAGVYNEQFF.

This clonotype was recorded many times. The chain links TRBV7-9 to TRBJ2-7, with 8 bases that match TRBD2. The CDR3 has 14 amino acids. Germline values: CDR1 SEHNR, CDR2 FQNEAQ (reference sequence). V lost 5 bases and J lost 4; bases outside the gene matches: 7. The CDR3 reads CASSPGGGRYEQYF. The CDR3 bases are TGTGCCAGCAGCCCCGGGGGCGGGAGGTACGAGCAGTACTTC.

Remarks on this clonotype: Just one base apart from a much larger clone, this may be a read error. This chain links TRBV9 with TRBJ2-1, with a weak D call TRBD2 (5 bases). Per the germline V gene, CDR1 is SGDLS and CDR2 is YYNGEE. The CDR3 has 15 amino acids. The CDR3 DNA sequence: TGTGCCAGCGGCGTAAAATCACTCGGGGACAATGAGCAGTTCTTC. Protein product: CASGVKSLGDNEQFF.

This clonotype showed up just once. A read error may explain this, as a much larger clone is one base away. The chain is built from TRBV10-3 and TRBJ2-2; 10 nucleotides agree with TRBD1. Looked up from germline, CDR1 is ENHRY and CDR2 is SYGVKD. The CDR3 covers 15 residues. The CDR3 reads CASRPDRGRSGEPFF. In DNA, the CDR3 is TGTGCCAGCAGGCCCGACAGGGGGCGATCCGGGGAGCCGTTTTTT.

CDR3 in DNA: TGTGCCAGCAGCTTAGCGGGACAGGGCCCCTACAATGAGCAGTTCTTC. It specifies CASSLAGQGPYNEQFF. This chain links TRBV7-2 with TRBJ2-1, with TRBD1 matching 9 bases. The CDR3 runs 16 residues. Trimming cost V 0 bases and J 2 bases; bases outside gene matches: 2. The germline V gene has CDR1 SGHTA and CDR2 FQGNSA.

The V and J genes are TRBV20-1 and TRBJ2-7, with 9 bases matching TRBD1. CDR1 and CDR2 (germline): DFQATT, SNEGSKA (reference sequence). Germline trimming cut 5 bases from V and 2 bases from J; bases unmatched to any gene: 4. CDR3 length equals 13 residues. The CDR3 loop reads CSAVRQGAYEQYF. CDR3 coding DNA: TGCAGTGCTGTCCGACAGGGGGCCTACGAGCAGTACTTC.

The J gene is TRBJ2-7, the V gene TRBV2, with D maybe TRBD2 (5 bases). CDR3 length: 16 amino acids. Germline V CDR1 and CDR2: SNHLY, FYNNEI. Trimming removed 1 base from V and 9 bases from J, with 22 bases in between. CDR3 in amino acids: CASSEGRALGLGRQYF. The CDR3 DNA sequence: TGTGCCAGCAGTGAAGGGCGGGCCCTCGGTTTAGGTAGGCAGTACTTC.

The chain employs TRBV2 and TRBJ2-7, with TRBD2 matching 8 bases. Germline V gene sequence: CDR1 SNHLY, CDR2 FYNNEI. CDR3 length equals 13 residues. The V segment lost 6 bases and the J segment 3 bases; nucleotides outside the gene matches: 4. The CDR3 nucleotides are TGTGCCAGCAGCCTCGGGACTAGCTACGAGCAGTACTTC. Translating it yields CASSLGTSYEQYF.

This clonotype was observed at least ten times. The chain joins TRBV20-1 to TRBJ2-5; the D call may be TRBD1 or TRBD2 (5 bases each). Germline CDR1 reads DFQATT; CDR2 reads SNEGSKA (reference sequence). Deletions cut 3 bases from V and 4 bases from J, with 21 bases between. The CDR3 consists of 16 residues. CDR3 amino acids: CSASMTGAIVGETQYF. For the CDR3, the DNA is TGCAGTGCTAGTATGACCGGGGCGATCGTCGGAGAGACCCAGTACTTC.

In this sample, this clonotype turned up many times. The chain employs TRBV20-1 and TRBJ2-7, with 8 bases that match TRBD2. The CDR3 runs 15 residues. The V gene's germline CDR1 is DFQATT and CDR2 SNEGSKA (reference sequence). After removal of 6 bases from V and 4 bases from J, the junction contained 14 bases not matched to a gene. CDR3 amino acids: CSARRGSSGSYEQYF. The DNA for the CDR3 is TGCAGTGCCAGGAGGGGATCCAGCGGGAGTTACGAGCAGTACTTC.

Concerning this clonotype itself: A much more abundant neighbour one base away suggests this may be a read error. The CDR3 region is CASSRLGQISYEQYF. CDR3 bases: TGTGCCAGCAGCCGCCTTGGACAGATATCATACGAGCAGTACTTC. J is TRBJ2-7 and V is TRBV14, with D perhaps matching TRBD1 (6 bases). Trimming pared 4 bases from V and 4 bases from J, leaving 17 bases between. The CDR3 runs 15 residues. The germline V gene encodes CDR1 SGHDN and CDR2 FVKESK.

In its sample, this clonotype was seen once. CDR3 amino acids: CASGSSNQPQHF. The CDR3 DNA is TGTGCCAGCGGCAGTAGCAATCAGCCCCAGCATTTT. This sequence joins TRBV9 and TRBJ1-5, with D hard to call. The CDR3 length is 12 residues. Germline V gives CDR1 SGDLS, CDR2 YYNGEE. Trimming left V 7 bases short and J 0 bases short, with 5 bases between.